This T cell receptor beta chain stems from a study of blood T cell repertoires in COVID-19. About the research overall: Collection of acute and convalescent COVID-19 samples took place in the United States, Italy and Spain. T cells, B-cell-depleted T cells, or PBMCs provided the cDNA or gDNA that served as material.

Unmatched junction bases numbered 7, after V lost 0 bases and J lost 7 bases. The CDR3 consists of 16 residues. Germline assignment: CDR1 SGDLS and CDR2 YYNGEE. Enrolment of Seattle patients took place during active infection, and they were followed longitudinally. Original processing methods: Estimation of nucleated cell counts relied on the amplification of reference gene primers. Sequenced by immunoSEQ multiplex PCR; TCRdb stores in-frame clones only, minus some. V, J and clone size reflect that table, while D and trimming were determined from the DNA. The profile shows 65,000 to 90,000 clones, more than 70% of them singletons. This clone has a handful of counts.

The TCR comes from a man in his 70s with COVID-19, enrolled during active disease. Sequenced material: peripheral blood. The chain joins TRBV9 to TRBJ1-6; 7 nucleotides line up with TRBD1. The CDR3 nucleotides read TGTGCCAGCAGCGTAGCGGCGACAGGGCGGAATTCACCCCTCCACTTT. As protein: CASSVAATGRNSPLHF.